The TCR beta chain described here comes from a study of cytomegalovirus exposure and HLA in healthy donors. Concerning this clone: Its target is not known.

While unrecorded immune exposures were likely, the donors were nominally healthy when sampled. The PCR used 60 Vbeta and 13 Jbeta primers. Data came from immunoSEQ multiplex PCR; TCRdb stores just in-frame clones and leaves some out. The sample has about 110,000 clones, about 85% seen once; the top ten hold approximately 2%. Germline V gene lookup returns CDR1 SGHDT and CDR2 YYEEEE. V lost 4 bases and J 12 bases, leaving 23 bases between the germline ends. The CDR3 loop spans 16 amino acids. Study observations and caveats: Later analysis identified a missense DCLRE1C variant that was linked to TCR beta V- and J-gene trimming. Most TCRs appeared rarely, but some public TCRs recurred in many donors.

The receptor's source is a man aged 25-45 years in good health and CMV-seronegative. The chain uses TRBV5-6 and TRBJ2-6; D may be TRBD2 (7 bases). Sequenced: PBMCs. The CDR3 protein is CASSVRGGTNSLVLTF. The CDR3 coding sequence is TGTGCCAGCAGCGTTAGGGGGGGTACTAATTCTCTCGTCCTGACTTTC.